The 2 T cell receptor beta chains reported below all come from one sample, sequenced in a study of blood T cell repertoires in COVID-19. Clones were sequenced by immunoSEQ multiplex PCR, and TCRdb holds only the in-frame ones, with some missing. The sample lists more than 250,000 clones; 75% to 90% were seen once. The specimen sequenced was PBMCs or T cells enriched from blood (not recorded which). The receptors stem from a man aged 25-45 years who had recovered from COVID-19.

The chain combines TRBV7-2 with TRBJ1-1; D is ambiguous. Trimming took 3 bases from V and 4 from J, leaving 12 bases between them. This CDR3 region has 14 residues. Germline V CDR1 and CDR2: SGHTA, FQGNSA. CDR3 nucleotide sequence: TGTGCCAGCAGCTTGGGAGGGATAGGCACTGAAGCTTTCTTT. This sequence encodes CASSLGGIGTEAFF.

This clone was seen once. The chain carries TRBV6-5 and TRBJ1-3; D not resolved. This CDR3 is 14 amino acids long. Per the germline V gene, CDR1 is MNHEY and CDR2 is SVGAGI. The V gene lost 2 bases and the J gene lost 4 bases, with 9 bases spanning the gap. In nucleotides, the CDR3 is TGTGCCAGCAGTTACCCGGGTTCCGGAAACACCATATATTTT. Its translation is CASSYPGSGNTIYF.